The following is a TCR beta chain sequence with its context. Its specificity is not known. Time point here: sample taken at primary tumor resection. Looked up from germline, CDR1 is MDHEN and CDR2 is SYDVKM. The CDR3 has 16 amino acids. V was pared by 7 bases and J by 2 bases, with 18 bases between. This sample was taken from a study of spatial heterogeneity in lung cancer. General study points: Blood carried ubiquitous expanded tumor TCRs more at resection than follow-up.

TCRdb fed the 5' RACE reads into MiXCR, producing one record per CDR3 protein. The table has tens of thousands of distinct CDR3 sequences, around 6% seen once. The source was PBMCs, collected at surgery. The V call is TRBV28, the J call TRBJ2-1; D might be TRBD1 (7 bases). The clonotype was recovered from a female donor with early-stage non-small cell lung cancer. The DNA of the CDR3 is TGTGCCAGCACGGGGGTTAGGACAGGAACCTACAATGAGCAGTTCTTC. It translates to CASTGVRTGTYNEQFF. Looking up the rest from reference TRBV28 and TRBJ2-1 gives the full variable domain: DVKVTQSSRYLVKRTGEKVFLECVQDMDHENMFWYRQDPGLGLRLIYFSYDVKMKEKGDIPEGYSVSREKKERFSLILESASTNQTSMYLCASTGVRTGTYNEQFFGPGTRLTVL.